Below are 25 T cell receptor beta chains sequenced from a single sample in a study of chemoradiotherapy in HPV16-positive cancers. Only in-frame clones appear in the TCRdb table, and some are missing; sequencing was by immunoSEQ multiplex PCR. This sample has around 30,000 clones, with about nine tenths found just once. Sequences were derived from blood, sampled from a patient who underwent chemoradiotherapy. The source is a human donor with HPV-associated anogenital cancer.

This chain connects TRBV21-1 to TRBJ2-7; the listed D gene, TRBD2, was not tested against the DNA. TRBV21-1 is annotated as a pseudogene. CDR3 length equals 15 residues. Here the CDR3 reads CASSICLRDFYEQYF. The CDR3 DNA reads as TGTGCCAGCAGCATTTGCCTCCGGGACTTCTACGAGCAGTACTTC.

Notes on this clone: At one end the junction does not follow the germline gene, possibly because of a read error. The V call is TRBV28, the J call TRBJ1-2; TRBD1 might be the D (5 bases). This CDR3 spans 12 amino acids. Germline V gene lookup returns CDR1 MDHEN and CDR2 SYDVKM. Here the CDR3 DNA reads TGTGCCAGCAGTTTTGGCGGTCGGGACGTTCTCTTC. As protein: CASSFGGRDVLF.

This clone was detected a few times. V is TRBV21-1 and J is TRBJ2-3; the table's TRBD2 call for D was not verified on the DNA. TRBV21-1 counts as a pseudogene. The CDR3 runs 15 residues. The CDR3 nucleotides read TGTGCCAGCAGCGCCGAGGTGGGAGTGAGGAATACGCAGTATTTT. It encodes CASSAEVGVRNTQYF.

This clone was detected once. V gene TRBV19 combines with J gene TRBJ2-7; TRBD2 is a possible D gene (6 bases). The CDR3 covers 14 residues. Germline CDR1 is LNHDA and CDR2 is SQIVND (reference sequence). V dropped 5 bases and J dropped 4 bases, with 15 bases sitting between them. The CDR3 DNA reads TGTGCCAGTAGTCCGTCGGGGGATGGTTACGAGCAGTACTTC. Translating it yields CASSPSGDGYEQYF. Full variable domain (missing parts from reference TRBV19 and TRBJ2-7): DGGITQSPKYLFRKEGQNVTLSCEQNLNHDAMYWYRQDPGQGLRLIYYSQIVNDFQKGDIAEGYSVSREKKESFPLTVTSAQKNPTAFYLCASSPSGDGYEQYFGPGTRLTVT.

CDR3 sequence reads: CASSEALQGTGGGNQPQHF. CDR3 coding DNA: TGTGCCAGCAGTGAAGCGCTTCAAGGAACAGGGGGCGGCAATCAGCCCCAGCATTTT. V usage is TRBV2 and J usage is TRBJ1-5, with TRBD1 matching over 9 bases. The CDR3 is made up of 19 amino acids. After removal of 0 bases from V and 2 bases from J, the junction contained 11 bases not matched to a gene. CDR1 is SNHLY, CDR2 FYNNEI, per germline.

The chain recombines TRBV27 with TRBJ2-7; D is unclear. Germline V CDR1 and CDR2: MNHEY, SMNVEV (reference sequence). V lost 6 bases to trimming and J lost 3 bases, with 18 bases between them. This CDR3 has 15 amino acids. This chain's CDR3 is CASSRVGLHVYEQYF. The CDR3 DNA is TGTGCCAGCAGCCGGGTGGGTCTCCATGTCTACGAGCAGTACTTC.

The gene calls are TRBV11-3 and TRBJ1-2, with 7 bases matching TRBD1. V was clipped by 5 bases and J by 8 bases; unmatched bases: 8. This CDR3 is built from 13 residues. Germline-derived CDR1 and CDR2 are SGHNT and YENEEA. The CDR3 bases are TGTGCCAGCAGCCAAATAGGGGGCGAGGGCTACACCTTC. It codes for CASSQIGGEGYTF.

The chain couples TRBV27 to TRBJ1-2; TRBD1 matches 9 bases. In germline, CDR1 is MNHEY, CDR2 SMNVEV (reference sequence). V gave up 4 bases and J gave up 14 bases; unmatched junction bases: 11. The CDR3 sequence is 13 residues long. The CDR3 loop reads CASSSSARTGETF. For the CDR3, the DNA is TGTGCCAGCAGTTCCTCGGCACGGACAGGGGAAACCTTC.

This chain connects TRBV9 to TRBJ1-2; tentative D call: TRBD1 (5 bases). CDR1 is SGDLS and CDR2 is YYNGEE in the germline V gene. CDR3 length: 13 amino acids. The ends were cut back, 0 bases at V and 4 bases at J, with 7 bases in the middle. The CDR3 DNA is TGTGCCAGCAGCGTAGACAGGTTCTATGGCTACACCTTC. Its translation: CASSVDRFYGYTF.

This chain links TRBV7-2 with TRBJ1-2; D unresolved. The CDR3 is 14 residues long. V lost 7 bases to trimming and J lost 2 bases, with 14 bases between them. Germline loops: CDR1 SGHTA, CDR2 FQGNSA. CDR3: CASTTSSRNYGYTF. The CDR3 DNA is TGTGCCAGCACCACCAGTTCGAGGAACTATGGCTACACCTTC.

The rearrangement joins TRBV29-1 to TRBJ2-7, with D perhaps being TRBD1 or TRBD2 (6 bases each). Germline-derived CDR1 and CDR2 are SQVTM and ANQGSEA. CDR3 size: 14 residues. V was trimmed by 7 bases and J by 6 bases, leaving 22 bases between them. CDR3 in DNA: TGCAGCGCTCTCGGTGGGGGGCGCTCTAGCGAGCAGTACTTC. Protein: CSALGGGRSSEQYF.

The chain has TRBV10-3 and TRBJ1-1, with D perhaps matching TRBD1 (6 bases). Trimming left V 0 bases short and J 1 base short, with 12 bases between. Germline V gene data show CDR1 as ENHRY and CDR2 as SYGVKD. The CDR3 spans 16 residues. CDR3 nucleotides: TGTGCCATCAGTGAGTCCCAGGGGACGGGGAACACTGAAGCTTTCTTT. Its translation: CAISESQGTGNTEAFF.

The rearrangement joins TRBV28 to TRBJ2-7; D is perhaps TRBD2 (5 bases). V dropped 5 bases and J dropped 0 bases, with 23 bases sitting between them. This CDR3 is built from 18 residues. Germline CDR1 MDHEN, CDR2 SYDVKM. This CDR3 is CASSPMRGRESSSYEQYF. DNA of the CDR3: TGTGCCAGCAGTCCGATGCGAGGGCGAGAAAGTTCCTCCTACGAGCAGTACTTC. Drawing the rest from reference TRBV28 and TRBJ2-7, the complete variable domain is DVKVTQSSRYLVKRTGEKVFLECVQDMDHENMFWYRQDPGLGLRLIYFSYDVKMKEKGDIPEGYSVSREKKERFSLILESASTNQTSMYLCASSPMRGRESSSYEQYFGPGTRLTVT.

This chain links TRBV6-5 with TRBJ1-2; possible D gene TRBD1, 6 bases. From germline, CDR1 is MNHEY and CDR2 SVGAGI. Trimming removed 0 bases at V and 8 bases at J, with 19 bases between. The CDR3 sequence is 16 residues long. This chain's CDR3 is CASSYSNVGHLGGYTF. The CDR3 region has the DNA TGTGCCAGCAGTTACTCGAATGTGGGACACCTGGGCGGCTACACCTTC.

The chain links TRBV2 to TRBJ2-3, with TRBD1 identical over 11 bases. The V and J ends lost 5 bases and 5 bases, in that order; junction bases with no gene match: 3. Germline V gives CDR1 SNHLY, CDR2 FYNNEI. The CDR3 loop spans 14 amino acids. CDR3 loop: CASSRDRGGDTQYF. DNA for the CDR3: TGTGCCAGCAGTAGGGACAGGGGGGGAGATACGCAGTATTTT.

V and J are TRBV2 and TRBJ2-7; D perhaps matches TRBD2 (5 bases). V lost 1 base to trimming and J lost 1 base, with 11 bases between them. CDR1 and CDR2 from the germline V gene are SNHLY and FYNNEI. The length of the CDR3 is 15 residues. This CDR3 is CASSEVTRGSYEQYF. The CDR3 bases are TGTGCCAGCAGTGAAGTAACACGGGGATCCTACGAGCAGTACTTC.

The V gene is TRBV11-2, the J gene TRBJ1-6, with a possible D match to TRBD1 (5 bases). Germline CDR1 reads SGHAT; CDR2 reads FQNNGV. The CDR3 is 15 amino acids. The ends were cut back, 2 bases at V and 7 bases at J, with 12 bases in the middle. The CDR3 bases are TGTGCCAGCAGCTTACTTGGGGCGCAAAATTCACCCCTCCACTTT. Translated: CASSLLGAQNSPLHF.

The genes are TRBV2 and TRBJ1-2; 8 bases agree with TRBD1. V dropped 9 bases and J dropped 3; count of bases not matched to a gene: 6. The germline V gene has CDR1 SNHLY and CDR2 FYNNEI. The CDR3 loop spans 13 amino acids. The CDR3 is CASAGGADYGYTF. The CDR3 DNA reads TGTGCCAGTGCAGGGGGCGCGGACTATGGCTACACCTTC.

This clone appeared once. The rearrangement links TRBV28 to TRBJ2-5, with 8 nucleotides matching TRBD1. V was clipped by 5 bases and J by 3 bases; unmatched bases: 2. Germline lookup yields CDR1 MDHEN and CDR2 SYDVKM. The CDR3 spans 13 residues. The CDR3 coding sequence is TGTGCCAGCAGTGGGGACAGGAAAGAGACCCAGTACTTC. Translated: CASSGDRKETQYF.

The chain is built from TRBV18 and TRBJ2-5; 7 nucleotides line up with TRBD1. Germline V gives CDR1 KGHSH, CDR2 LQKENI. V was pared by 3 bases and J by 3 bases, with 19 bases of the junction left unmatched. The CDR3 is made up of 19 amino acids. The DNA of the CDR3 is TGTGCCAGCTCACCCCCAAATCTGTACTCGGGACAGACAGAAGAGACCCAGTACTTC. This codes for CASSPPNLYSGQTEETQYF. The full variable domain, its missing parts supplied by reference TRBV18 and TRBJ2-5, is NAGVMQNPRHLVRRRGQEARLRCSPMKGHSHVYWYRQLPEEGLKFMVYLQKENIIDESGMPKERFSAEFPKEGPSILRIQQVVRGDSAAYFCASSPPNLYSGQTEETQYFGPGTRLLVL.

This chain connects TRBV7-9 to TRBJ2-1, with 12 bases that match TRBD2. The CDR3 is 18 amino acids. The V segment lost 5 bases and the J segment 2 bases; nucleotides outside the gene matches: 10. Germline CDR1 reads SEHNR; CDR2 reads FQNEAQ (reference sequence). The CDR3 spells CASSPPLAGGKAYNEQFF. CDR3 in DNA: TGTGCCAGCAGCCCCCCGCTAGCGGGGGGGAAAGCCTACAATGAGCAGTTCTTC.

The rearrangement uses TRBV11-2 and TRBJ1-4; 10 nucleotides agree with TRBD1. Looked up from germline, CDR1 is SGHAT and CDR2 is FQNNGV. V lost 5 bases to trimming and J lost 8 bases; unmatched junction nucleotides: 11. The CDR3 spans 16 residues. CDR3 sequence reads: CASSPNDRGRREKLFF. The CDR3 DNA follows: TGTGCCAGCAGCCCTAATGACAGGGGGCGCAGGGAAAAACTGTTTTTT.

The gene calls are TRBV7-2 and TRBJ1-4; the D is unclear. Germline V gene lookup returns CDR1 SGHTA and CDR2 FQGNSA. This CDR3 contains 14 residues. The V end lost 4 bases, the J end lost 7 bases, and 13 bases lay between the germline ends. CDR3 sequence reads: CASSSPPRAEKLFF. In nucleotides, the CDR3 is TGTGCCAGCAGCTCGCCCCCGAGGGCTGAAAAACTGTTTTTT.

This chain uses TRBV29-1 with TRBJ2-1, with TRBD1 matching 8 bases. With V trimmed by 6 bases and J by 9 bases, 10 bases remained unmatched. This CDR3 comprises 13 residues. Germline lookup yields CDR1 SQVTM and CDR2 ANQGSEA. The CDR3 DNA is TGCAGCGTCCCACGGACAGGGACATCTGAGCAGTTCTTC. This codes for CSVPRTGTSEQFF.

This clone turned up a few times. The gene calls are TRBV5-6 and TRBJ1-1; D is undetermined. The V and J ends lost 2 bases and 8 bases respectively, with 10 bases between them. Germline CDR1 and CDR2: SGHDT and YYEEEE. The CDR3 runs 12 residues. The DNA for the CDR3 is TGTGCCAGCAGCTTCCGTCCTCTAGAAGCTTTCTTT. Protein: CASSFRPLEAFF.